These 21 T cell receptor beta chains were sequenced from one sample in a study of blood T cells in healthy people across ages. It was with a sample-barcoded 5' primer and a J-beta primer mix that a second PCR of roughly 7 to 12 cycles was run. TCRdb re-derived calls from the 5' RACE reads in MiXCR, one entry per CDR3 protein. The sample has about 1.4 million distinct CDR3 sequences; roughly 59% are singletons. Sequencing was carried out using blood. Every receptor here comes from a man in his late teens or twenties in good health.

This chain links TRBV6-6 with TRBJ2-7; 7 nucleotides align to TRBD1. The CDR3 is 15 residues long. The ends lost 7 bases at V and 0 bases at J; junction bases unmatched: 9. Germline V gene sequence: CDR1 MNHNY, CDR2 SVGAGI (reference sequence). CDR3 loop: CASIEGAGNSYEQYF. Here the CDR3 DNA reads TGTGCCAGCATCGAGGGGGCAGGTAACTCCTACGAGCAGTACTTC.

This clonotype was counted only a few times. The chain combines TRBV29-1 with TRBJ1-1; 7 nucleotides line up with TRBD1. There are 14 residues in the CDR3. CDR1 and CDR2 from the germline V gene are SQVTM and ANQGSEA. Trimming removed 7 bases from V and 2 bases from J; junction bases left unmatched: 10. The CDR3 reads CSGQHRDRNTEAFF. DNA of the CDR3: TGCAGCGGACAACATCGGGACAGAAACACTGAAGCTTTCTTT. The full variable domain, with the rest looked up from reference TRBV29-1 and TRBJ1-1, is SAVISQKPSRDICQRGTSLTIQCQVDSQVTMMFWYRQQPGQSLTLIATANQGSEATYESGFVIDKFPISRPNLTFSTLTVSNMSPEDSSIYLCSGQHRDRNTEAFFGQGTRLTVV.

The chain's CDR3 is CASSQHTAGGIYEQYF. The CDR3 nucleotides read TGCGCCAGCAGCCAGCATACCGCAGGGGGCATCTACGAGCAGTACTTC. The chain uses TRBV4-3 and TRBJ2-7, with 8 bases matching TRBD1. The CDR3 sequence is 16 residues long. The ends lost 3 bases at V and 3 bases at J; junction bases unmatched: 10. Germline V CDR1 and CDR2: LGHNA, YSLEER.

V is TRBV15 and J is TRBJ2-1; D is possibly TRBD2 (6 bases). V lost 0 bases, J lost 8 bases, and 14 bases lay in between. The CDR3 has 15 residues. Germline values: CDR1 LNHNV, CDR2 YYDKDF (reference sequence). CDR3 nucleotides: TGTGCCACCAGCAGAGATCGGAGGGGAGGCGATGAGCAGTTCTTC. Its protein is CATSRDRRGGDEQFF.

The rearrangement joins TRBV5-6 to TRBJ2-3; perhaps D is TRBD1 or TRBD2 (6 bases each). Trimming removed 5 bases at V and 4 bases at J, with 17 bases between. Germline CDR1 reads SGHDT; CDR2 reads YYEEEE. CDR3 length: 15 amino acids. This chain's CDR3 is CASRGMGGSPDTQYF. The DNA of the CDR3 is TGTGCCAGCAGAGGTATGGGGGGCAGTCCAGATACGCAGTATTTT.

In this sample, this clonotype turned up a few times. The V call is TRBV6-2 or TRBV6-3, the J call TRBJ1-5; 9 nucleotides agree with TRBD1. In germline, CDR1 is MNHEY, CDR2 SVGEGT. Trimming took 6 bases from V and 2 from J; bases not matched to a gene: 5. The CDR3 spans 15 residues. In DNA, the CDR3 is TGTGCCAGCAGGTGGACAGGGGTTGGCAATCAGCCCCAGCATTTT. It encodes CASRWTGVGNQPQHF.

This clonotype has a handful of counts. This chain links TRBV7-9 with TRBJ1-2; no firm D call. From germline, CDR1 is SEHNR and CDR2 FQNEAQ (reference sequence). The CDR3 runs 14 residues. Trimming removed 5 bases from V and 5 bases from J, with 15 bases in between. The CDR3: CASSPENWGYGYTF. CDR3 bases: TGTGCCAGCAGCCCGGAGAATTGGGGATATGGCTACACCTTC.

This sequence joins TRBV12-3 or TRBV12-4 and TRBJ1-4; D ambiguous. The CDR3 length is 12 residues. Trimming cost V 6 bases and J 8 bases, with 10 bases left between them. The CDR3 bases are TGTGCCAGCAGATGGGGAGGCGAAAAACTGTTTTTT. It translates to CASRWGGEKLFF.

The chain employs TRBV7-9 and TRBJ2-5; 10 bases fit TRBD2. The CDR3 extends over 14 amino acids. Germline V CDR1 and CDR2: SEHNR, FQNEAQ (reference sequence). The J segment lost 3 bases and the V segment lost 4 bases, leaving 2 bases of the junction unmatched. The CDR3 sequence: CASSSGLAEETQYF. CDR3 DNA sequence: TGTGCCAGCAGCTCAGGACTAGCGGAAGAGACCCAGTACTTC.

CDR3 in amino acids: CASSERYTDTQYF. CDR3 bases: TGTGCCAGCAGTGAACGTTACACAGATACGCAGTATTTT. The chain combines TRBV2 with TRBJ2-3; D ambiguous. Trimming cost V 2 bases and J 2 bases, with 5 bases left between them. CDR3 length: 13 residues. From germline, CDR1 is SNHLY and CDR2 FYNNEI.

This chain joins TRBV6-1 and TRBJ2-1; 9 bases agree with TRBD2. Per germline, CDR1 MNHNS and CDR2 SASEGT. The CDR3 has 15 residues. V lost 3 bases and J lost 5; bases outside the gene matches: 5. The CDR3 region has the DNA TGTGCCAGCAGTGAGGGTAGCGGGGGCCACAATGAGCAGTTCTTC. Its protein is CASSEGSGGHNEQFF.

In this sample, this clonotype turned up a few times. The chain combines TRBV4-3 with TRBJ1-1, with D possibly TRBD1 on 5 matching bases. There are 14 residues in the CDR3. The ends were cut back, 0 bases at V and 6 bases at J, with 11 bases in the middle. CDR1 LGHNA and CDR2 YSLEER come from the germline V gene. CDR3 bases: TGCGCCAGCAGCCAAGAAACGATGACAGCTGAAGCTTTCTTT. Protein product: CASSQETMTAEAFF.

This clonotype was counted between two and nine times. The chain recombines TRBV4-1 with TRBJ2-1; D not resolved. V lost 0 bases to trimming and J lost 4 bases, with 7 bases between them. CDR3 length: 14 amino acids. CDR1 is MGHRA and CDR2 is YSYEKL in the germline V gene. The CDR3 DNA sequence: TGCGCCAGCAGCCAAGATCCCTATTACAATGAGCAGTTCTTC. Translated, it gives CASSQDPYYNEQFF.

V and J are TRBV12-3 or TRBV12-4 and TRBJ2-1; 7 nucleotides align to TRBD2. Losses at the gene ends were 7 bases for V and 4 bases for J; bases not matched to a gene: 10. The CDR3 is 15 residues long. The CDR3, as DNA: TGTGCCAGCATCATTGAGCGGGATTATTACAATGAGCAGTTCTTC. Translating it yields CASIIERDYYNEQFF.

The chain uses TRBV20-1 and TRBJ2-1; D is unresolved. The CDR3 runs to 15 residues. Between the trimmed V and J ends, which lost 2 bases and 0 bases, there was a span of 11 bases. Germline CDR1 reads DFQATT; CDR2 reads SNEGSKA (reference sequence). CDR3 amino acids: CSARKGHSSYNEQFF. For the CDR3, the DNA is TGCAGTGCTAGAAAAGGGCACAGCTCCTACAATGAGCAGTTCTTC.

The chain uses TRBV27 and TRBJ1-5; D not certain. Trimming stripped 8 bases from V and 6 bases from J, with 11 bases between. Germline-derived CDR1 and CDR2 are MNHEY and SMNVEV (reference sequence). The length of the CDR3 is 12 residues. CDR3 nucleotides: TGTGCCAGCGGAGTGGTTGGTCAGCCCCAGCATTTT. Encoded protein: CASGVVGQPQHF.

The J gene is TRBJ2-7, the V gene TRBV20-1; TRBD2 aligns across 9 bases. Trimming removed 4 bases from V and 2 bases from J; junction bases left unmatched: 3. CDR3 length equals 13 residues. Germline V lookup: CDR1 DFQATT, CDR2 SNEGSKA (reference sequence). The CDR3 DNA follows: TGCAGTGCTATCGCTAGCGGGGCCTACGAGCAGTACTTC. This translates into CSAIASGAYEQYF.

V and J are TRBV7-9 and TRBJ2-1; 7 bases fit TRBD2. V shed 5 bases, J shed 7 bases, and the junction held 11 bases outside the gene matches. The CDR3 runs 15 residues. Looked up from germline, CDR1 is SEHNR and CDR2 is FQNEAQ (reference sequence). In DNA form, the CDR3 reads TGTGCCAGCAGCATGCCGGAACTAGCGTCTAATGAGCAGTTCTTC. Translating it yields CASSMPELASNEQFF.

V and J are TRBV29-1 and TRBJ2-4, with 9 positions matching TRBD1. From germline, CDR1 is SQVTM and CDR2 ANQGSEA. With 4 bases clipped from V and 4 bases from J, the junction kept 2 bases outside the gene matches. The CDR3 runs to 13 residues. The CDR3 DNA sequence: TGCAGCGTTGGGGGGACAGGGAAAAACATTCAGTACTTC. Amino acid sequence: CSVGGTGKNIQYF.

This chain's CDR3 is CSGGSGTDTQYF. The CDR3 nucleotides are TGCAGCGGGGGGTCGGGCACAGATACGCAGTATTTT. This chain links TRBV29-1 with TRBJ2-3; D possibly matches TRBD1 or TRBD2 (5 bases each). The CDR3 runs 12 residues. Germline CDR1 and CDR2: SQVTM and ANQGSEA. Trimming pared 7 bases from V and 1 base from J, leaving 9 bases between.

The chain couples TRBV5-6 to TRBJ2-6; D uncertain. The CDR3 has 15 amino acids. Germline CDR1 reads SGHDT; CDR2 reads YYEEEE. Trimming stripped 2 bases from V and 0 bases from J, with 6 bases between. In DNA form, the CDR3 reads TGTGCCAGCAGCTTCGTCCTCTCTGGGGCCAACGTCCTGACTTTC. It encodes CASSFVLSGANVLTF.